This entry lists 7 T cell receptor beta chains sequenced from one sample in a study of molecular identifiers for immune sequencing clone quantification (dated by TCRdb to the late 2010s). Library construction relied on PCR. Sequencer: NextSeq 500. TCRdb reprocessed the public reads (quality trimming at Q25 with fastp, clone calling with MiXCR) and kept in-frame beta chains. Every entry covers one CDR3 protein and lists the most common genes and DNA from its rows. The sample table records 97,000 or so distinct CDR3 sequences; about 32% of these occur just once. The ten largest clones represent roughly 9.3% of the sample. Sequenced sample: naive CD8+ T cells from blood, with Jurkat cell RNA spiked in. The cell subset or site label on this specimen signifies: FACS-sorted CD8+CD4-CCR7+CD45RA+ naive T cells. The source of these receptors is a human donor in good health. Some libraries in this study had Jurkat cell RNA spiked in.

As to this clonotype: The conserved final phenylalanine or tryptophan is absent from the CDR3, which likely points to a read error. The rearrangement uses TRBV27 and TRBJ2-6; the D gene is possibly TRBD1 (5 bases). V was trimmed by 11 bases and J by 0 bases, leaving 11 bases between them. Germline-derived CDR1 and CDR2 are MNHEY and SMNVEV (reference sequence). The CDR3 consists of 14 residues. CDR3 coding DNA: TGTGCCTGCGGACATAGCTCTGGGGCCAACGTCCTGACTTAC. Protein: CACGHSSGANVLTY.

This rearrangement joins TRBV7-2 to TRBJ1-1; D remains ambiguous. The V gene lost 4 bases and the J gene lost 5 bases, with 17 bases spanning the gap. Germline V gene sequence: CDR1 SGHTA, CDR2 FQGNSA. The CDR3 runs to 15 residues. CDR3 nucleotides: TGTGCCAGCAGCTCGCCCGTCGGGGTAAAAACTGAAGCTTTCTTT. It yields the protein CASSSPVGVKTEAFF.

This chain joins TRBV10-3 and TRBJ2-7; no clear D gene. From germline, CDR1 is ENHRY and CDR2 SYGVKD. V lost 8 bases and J 5 bases, leaving 13 bases between the germline ends. The CDR3 loop spans 12 amino acids. CDR3 amino acids: CAIYGRAHEQYF. CDR3 DNA sequence: TGTGCCATCTATGGACGAGCCCACGAGCAGTACTTC.

This chain connects TRBV20-1 to TRBJ2-7; 8 positions agree with TRBD1. The CDR3 totals 13 residues. J lost 3 bases, V lost 3 bases, and 4 bases had no gene match. Looked up from germline, CDR1 is DFQATT and CDR2 is SNEGSKA (reference sequence). DNA of the CDR3: TGCAGTGCTAGGGGACAGGCCGACTACGAGCAGTACTTC. This gives the protein CSARGQADYEQYF.

This clonotype has just a few counts. J is TRBJ2-7 and V is TRBV28; D gene uncertain. There are 12 residues in the CDR3. Germline CDR1 is MDHEN and CDR2 is SYDVKM. The V gene lost 2 bases and the J gene lost 3 bases, with 5 bases spanning the gap. CDR3 region: CASSLLFYEQYF. The CDR3 DNA reads as TGTGCCAGCAGTTTACTCTTCTACGAGCAGTACTTC.

This sequence joins TRBV6-5 and TRBJ2-3; 8 bases fit TRBD1. The length of the CDR3 is 20 residues. Germline CDR1 and CDR2: MNHEY and SVGAGI. The V and J ends lost 2 bases and 0 bases, in that order; junction bases with no gene match: 16. The DNA for the CDR3 is TGTGCCAGCAGTTACACCCGGGACAGGTCCTTCACCTCTAGCACAGATACGCAGTATTTT. It is translated as CASSYTRDRSFTSSTDTQYF.

The rearrangement joins TRBV6-2 or TRBV6-3 to TRBJ2-5, with 11 positions matching TRBD2. CDR1 and CDR2 (germline): MNHEY, SVGEGT. With 2 bases clipped from V and 3 bases from J, the junction kept 5 bases outside the gene matches. This CDR3 is 16 amino acids long. The CDR3, as DNA: TGTGCCAGCAGTTACGCACAACTAGCGGGGGAAGAGACCCAGTACTTC. Protein product: CASSYAQLAGEETQYF.